What follows describes a single TCR beta chain. Germline lookup yields CDR1 SGHRS and CDR2 YFSETQ. This CDR3 contains 18 residues. This specimen comes from a study of monozygotic twins with inflammatory bowel disease. After re-calling the 5' RACE reads, TCRdb lists one entry per CDR3 protein, DNA absent. The sample is made up of a few hundred thousand distinct CDR3 sequences, and the top ten hold around 2.6% of it. The TCR originated in a human donor with ulcerative colitis or Crohn's disease, or a healthy co-twin of an affected twin (not recorded which). What was sequenced was blood. J is TRBJ2-7 and V is TRBV5-1; TCRdb outputs TRBD1, but without DNA this stays unchecked. CDR3 region: CASSLWAASGDRIYEQYF.